What follows is one T cell receptor beta chain and its context. Antigen unknown. The sample is drawn from a study of CD8+ T cells in alopecia areata. Overall study results and limits: Tofacitinib significantly reduced both scalp clonality and expanded CD8+ clones among the top 100. The presence of one nonresponder keeps the tie between baseline CD8+ expansion and response uncertain. While tofacitinib was given, many expanded lesional clones persisted in scalp and blood.

Sequencing relied on a cDNA template that was reverse transcribed from extracted RNA. Generated by immunoSEQ multiplex PCR, the TCRdb table keeps only in-frame clones and is missing some. The sample shows fewer than 250,000 clones, around two fifths of them seen only once. The treatment denotes: oral pan-JAK inhibitor, 5-10 mg twice daily. Punch biopsies of lesional scalp, plus peripheral blood, were taken from alopecia areata patients. J was trimmed by 6 bases and V by 7 bases; bases with no gene match: 12. This CDR3 has 14 residues. Germline CDR1 is GTSNPN and CDR2 is SVGIG (reference sequence). The material was CD4+ T cells sorted from blood, obtained at approximately week 36, from a patient treated with tofacitinib. The receptor was derived from a human donor with alopecia areata. The V gene is TRBV30, the J gene TRBJ1-2; 9 bases map to TRBD1. CDR3: CASHPGTGSDGYTF. In nucleotides, the CDR3 is TGTGCCTCCCACCCCGGGACAGGGTCCGATGGCTACACCTTC.